The 2 T cell receptor beta chains below were found in one sample sequenced in a study of neurological immune-mediated disorders. The time point here: longitudinal time-point 3. One entry per CDR3 protein, called by TCRdb with MiXCR from the 5' RACE reads. Of 95,000 to 110,000 distinct CDR3 sequences in the sample, about a tenth were seen once. Sample: PBMCs. Every receptor here comes from a female donor with HTLV-1-associated myelopathy (HAM/TSP).

The chain joins TRBV7-8 to TRBJ2-7, with D tentatively TRBD1 (6 bases). Per the germline V gene, CDR1 is SGHVS and CDR2 is FQNEAQ. Trimming removed 1 base at V and 0 bases at J, with 13 bases between. The CDR3 is 16 residues long. This CDR3 is CASSLGPQGSSYEQYF. The CDR3 DNA reads TGTGCCAGCAGCTTAGGTCCACAGGGAAGCTCCTACGAGCAGTACTTC.

This clonotype was found many times. This chain joins TRBV7-2 and TRBJ2-4, with D perhaps assigned TRBD1 or TRBD2 (5 bases each). Trimming removed 6 bases from V and 1 base from J, with 25 bases in between. Germline V gene data show CDR1 as SGHTA and CDR2 as FQGNSA. The CDR3 extends over 19 amino acids. The CDR3 spells CASSRLGPGTDSAKNIQYF. CDR3 bases: TGTGCCAGCAGTCGCTTAGGTCCCGGGACGGATAGTGCCAAAAACATTCAGTACTTC. Together with reference TRBV7-2 and TRBJ2-4, the CDR3 gives the full variable domain: GAGVSQSPSNKVTEKGKDVELRCDPISGHTALYWYRQSLGQGLEFLIYFQGNSAPDKSGLPSDRFSAERTGGSVSTLTIQRTQQEDSAVYLCASSRLGPGTDSAKNIQYFGAGTRLSVL.